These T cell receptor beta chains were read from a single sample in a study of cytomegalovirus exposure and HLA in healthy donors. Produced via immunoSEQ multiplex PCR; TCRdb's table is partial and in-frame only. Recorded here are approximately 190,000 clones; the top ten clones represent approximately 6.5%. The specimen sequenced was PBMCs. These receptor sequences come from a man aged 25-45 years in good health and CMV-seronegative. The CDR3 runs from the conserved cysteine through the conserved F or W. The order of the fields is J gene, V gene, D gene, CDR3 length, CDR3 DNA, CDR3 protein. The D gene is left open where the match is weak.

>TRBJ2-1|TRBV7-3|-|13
TGTGCCAGCAGCTTAATAGCGGACAATGAGCAGTTCTTC
CASSLIADNEQFF
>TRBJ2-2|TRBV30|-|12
TGTGCCTGGACCAGGGACACCGGGGAGCTGTTTTTT
CAWTRDTGELFF
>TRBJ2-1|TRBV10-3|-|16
TGTGCCATCAGTGAGTCAACGGGGGGCCACCTTTGGGAGCAGTTCTTC
CAISESTGGHLWEQFF
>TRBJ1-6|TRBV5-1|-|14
TGCGCCAGCAGTCGAAGCCTCTCGGGGTCACCCCTCCACTTT
CASSRSLSGSPLHF
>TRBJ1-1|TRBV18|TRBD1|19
TGTGCCAGCTCACCACCAACCTCCGGGACAGGGGGCCAGTACACTGAAGCTTTCTTT
CASSPPTSGTGGQYTEAFF
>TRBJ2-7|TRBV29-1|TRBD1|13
TGCAGCGTTGCGAGGGACAGCGCCCTCGAGCAGTACTTC
CSVARDSALEQYF
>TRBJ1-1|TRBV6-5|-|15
TGTGCCAGCAGTTACTTAACAGGATGGAACACTGAAGCTTTCTTT
CASSYLTGWNTEAFF
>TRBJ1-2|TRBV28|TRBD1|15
TGTGCCAGCAGTCTCCAGACAGGGGGCGCGGGTGGCTACACCTTC
CASSLQTGGAGGYTF
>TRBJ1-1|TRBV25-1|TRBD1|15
TGTGCCAGCAGTGTAGGGGGCCCCTGGAGCACTGAAGCTTTCTTT
CASSVGGPWSTEAFF
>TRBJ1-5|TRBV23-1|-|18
TGCGCCAGCAAGGGCGGGGGACACGAGCACGATAGCAATCAGCCCCAGCATTTT
CASKGGGHEHDSNQPQHF
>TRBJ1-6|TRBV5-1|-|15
TGCGCCAGCAGCTTGGTTGGTCAGATTAATTCACCCCTCCACTTT
CASSLVGQINSPLHF
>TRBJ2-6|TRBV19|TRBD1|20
TGTGCCAGTAGTCCGCAACCACCGGGACAGGGGGCAAGTGGGGCCAACGTCCTGACTTTC
CASSPQPPGQGASGANVLTF
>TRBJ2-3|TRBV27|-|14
TGTGCCAGCAGGCCTTACTCCGGGACAGATACGCAGTATTTT
CASRPYSGTDTQYF
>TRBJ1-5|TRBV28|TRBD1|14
TGTGCCAGCAGTTTATCAGGGGGCTGGCAGCCCCAGCATTTT
CASSLSGGWQPQHF
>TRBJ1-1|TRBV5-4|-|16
TGTGCCAGCAGCTCCCCTACAGGTAGGGGGAAGGGGGAAGCTTTCTTT
CASSSPTGRGKGEAFF
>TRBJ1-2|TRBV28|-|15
TGTGCCAGCAACCAAGCGGGGAGCGGGGATAAAGGCTACACCTTC
CASNQAGSGDKGYTF
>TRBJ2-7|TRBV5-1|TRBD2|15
TGCGCCAGCGGAAGACTAGCGGGGGCCACCTACGAGCAGTACTTC
CASGRLAGATYEQYF
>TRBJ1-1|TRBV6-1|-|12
TGTGCCAGCAGTCCCGGGCAGGGCGAAGCTTTCTTT
CASSPGQGEAFF
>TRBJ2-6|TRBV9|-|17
TGTGCCAGCAGCGCTCGACAGGTGGGCTCTGGGGCCAACGTCCTGACTTTC
CASSARQVGSGANVLTF
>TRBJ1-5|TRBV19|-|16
TGTGCCAGTAGTATAGATCGAGGGACACCCAAGGAGCCCCAGCATTTT
CASSIDRGTPKEPQHF
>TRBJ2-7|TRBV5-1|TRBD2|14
TGCGCCAGCAGCTTGGTGGCGGGAGACTACGAGCAGTACTTC
CASSLVAGDYEQYF
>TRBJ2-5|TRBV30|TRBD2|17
TGTGCCTGGAGTCCTTGGGTAGCGGGGGGCCCTCTGGAGACCCAGTACTTC
CAWSPWVAGGPLETQYF
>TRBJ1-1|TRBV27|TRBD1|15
TGTGCCAGCAGTTCCTGGGACAGGAAGAACACTGAAGCTTTCTTT
CASSSWDRKNTEAFF
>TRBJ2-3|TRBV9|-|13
TGTGCCAGCAGCGTAGTCTCCACAGATACGCAGTATTTT
CASSVVSTDTQYF
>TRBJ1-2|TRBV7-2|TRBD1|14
TGTGCCAGCAGCCGGGACAGAGGAGACTATGGCTACACCTTC
CASSRDRGDYGYTF
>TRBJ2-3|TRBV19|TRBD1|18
TGTGCCAGTAGTCTGATAGAGGGACAGGGGGCTAACGCCGATACGCAGTATTTT
CASSLIEGQGANADTQYF
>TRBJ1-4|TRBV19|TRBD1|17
TGTGCCAGTAGTATCCCAAACAGGGGGCGCGTCGGTGAAAAACTGTTTTTT
CASSIPNRGRVGEKLFF
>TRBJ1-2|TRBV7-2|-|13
TGTGCCAGCAGCTCGACAGTAGACTATGGCTACACCTTC
CASSSTVDYGYTF
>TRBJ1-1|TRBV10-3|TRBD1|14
TGTGCCATCAGGGCAACAGGGGAGAACACTGAAGCTTTCTTT
CAIRATGENTEAFF
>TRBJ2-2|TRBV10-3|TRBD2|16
TGTGCCATCAGTGACGGGACTAGCGGGAACACCGGGGAGCTGTTTTTT
CAISDGTSGNTGELFF
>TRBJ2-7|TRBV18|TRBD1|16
TGTGCCAGCTCACCATACAGGGGTGGGATTGGCTACGAGCAGTACTTC
CASSPYRGGIGYEQYF
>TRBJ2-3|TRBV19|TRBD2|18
TGTGCCAGTAGTACCTCCGGGACTAGCGGGCAGAGCACAGATACGCAGTATTTT
CASSTSGTSGQSTDTQYF
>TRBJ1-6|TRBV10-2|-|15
TGCGCCAGCACCCCGGGGGGGCTGGCAGGTTCACCCCTCCACTTT
CASTPGGLAGSPLHF
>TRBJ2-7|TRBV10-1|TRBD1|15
TGCGCCAGCAGTGTCCGTGAGACAGGGGTCTACGAGCAGTACTTC
CASSVRETGVYEQYF
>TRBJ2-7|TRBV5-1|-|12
TGCGCCAGCAGCGAACAGGGTACCGAGCAGTACTTC
CASSEQGTEQYF
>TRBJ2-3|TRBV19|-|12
TGTGCCAGTAGTAAGGGGTCAGATACGCAGTATTTT
CASSKGSDTQYF
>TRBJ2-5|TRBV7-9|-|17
TGTGCCAGCAGCTTAGGAGCAGGGGCCCCCCGTCAAGAGACCCAGTACTTC
CASSLGAGAPRQETQYF
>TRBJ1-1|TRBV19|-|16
TGTGCCAGTAGTATAATGGGGGCCGGGGCGGGCACTGAAGCTTTCTTT
CASSIMGAGAGTEAFF
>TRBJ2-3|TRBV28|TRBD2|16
TGTGCCAGCACCTCCGGGACTAGCGGGTCTGGGGATACGCAGTATTTT
CASTSGTSGSGDTQYF
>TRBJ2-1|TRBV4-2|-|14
TGTGCCAGCAGCCCCCCCGGGGGGCGCAATGAGCAGTTCTTC
CASSPPGGRNEQFF
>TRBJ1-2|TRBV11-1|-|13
TGTGCCGGCAGCTGGGGGGACAACTATGGCTACACCTTC
CAGSWGDNYGYTF
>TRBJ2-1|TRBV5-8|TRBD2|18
TGTGCCAGCAGCCAAGGGACTAGCGGGGGAGAGTCCTACAATGAGCAGTTCTTC
CASSQGTSGGESYNEQFF
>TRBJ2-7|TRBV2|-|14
TGTGCCAGCAGTCGCCCGGACACCTCCTACGAGCAGTACTTC
CASSRPDTSYEQYF
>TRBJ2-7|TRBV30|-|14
TGTGCCTGGAGTGTACGGGGTTACTCCTACGAGCAGTACTTC
CAWSVRGYSYEQYF
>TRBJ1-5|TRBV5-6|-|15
TGTGCCAGCAGCCTTGGGGCAGGGTCCCTTCAGCCCCAGCATTTT
CASSLGAGSLQPQHF
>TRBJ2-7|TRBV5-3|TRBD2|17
TGTGCCAGAAGCTCCCCCTGGACTAGCGGCCTCTCCTACGAGCAGTACTTC
CARSSPWTSGLSYEQYF
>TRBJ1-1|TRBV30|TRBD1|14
TGTGCCTGGACATACGGACAGGGAAGCACTGAAGCTTTCTTT
CAWTYGQGSTEAFF